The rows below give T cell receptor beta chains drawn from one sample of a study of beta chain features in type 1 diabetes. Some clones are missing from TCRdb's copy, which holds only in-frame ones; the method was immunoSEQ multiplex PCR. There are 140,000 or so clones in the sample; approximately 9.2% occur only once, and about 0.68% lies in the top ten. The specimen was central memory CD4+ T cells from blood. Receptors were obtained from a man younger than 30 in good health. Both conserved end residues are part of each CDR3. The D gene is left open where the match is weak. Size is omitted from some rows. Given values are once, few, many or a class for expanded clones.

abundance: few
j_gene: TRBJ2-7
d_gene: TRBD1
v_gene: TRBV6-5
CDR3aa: CASSSVDRRYEQYF
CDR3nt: TGTGCCAGCAGTTCCGTGGACAGGAGGTACGAGCAGTACTTC

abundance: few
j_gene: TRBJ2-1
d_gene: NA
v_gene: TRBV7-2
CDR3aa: CASSLIRGTYNEQFF
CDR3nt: TGTGCCAGCAGCTTAATACGGGGGACCTACAATGAGCAGTTCTTC

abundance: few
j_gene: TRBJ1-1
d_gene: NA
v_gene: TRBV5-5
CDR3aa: CASSLDRPNTEAFF
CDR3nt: TGTGCCAGCAGCTTGGACAGGCCAAACACTGAAGCTTTCTTT

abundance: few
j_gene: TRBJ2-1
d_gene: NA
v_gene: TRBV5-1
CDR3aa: CASSGQGSYNEQFF
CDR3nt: TGCGCCAGCAGTGGGCAGGGCTCCTACAATGAGCAGTTCTTC

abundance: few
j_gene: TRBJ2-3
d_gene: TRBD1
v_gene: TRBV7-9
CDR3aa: CASSRDRGTDTQYF
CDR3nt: TGTGCCAGCAGCCGGGACAGGGGAACAGATACGCAGTATTTT

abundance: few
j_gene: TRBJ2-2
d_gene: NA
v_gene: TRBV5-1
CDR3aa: CASTPLSGVATGELFF
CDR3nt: TGCGCCAGCACCCCCCTCTCAGGGGTGGCCACCGGGGAGCTGTTTTTT

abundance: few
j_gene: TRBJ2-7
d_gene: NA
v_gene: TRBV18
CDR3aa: CASSPGITGSEQYF
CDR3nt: TGTGCCAGCTCACCAGGTATCACAGGGAGCGAGCAGTACTTC

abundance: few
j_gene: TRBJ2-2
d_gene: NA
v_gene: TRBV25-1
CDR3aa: CASSESDGRENTGELFF
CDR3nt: TGTGCCAGCAGTGAATCAGACGGCAGGGAAAACACCGGGGAGCTGTTTTTT

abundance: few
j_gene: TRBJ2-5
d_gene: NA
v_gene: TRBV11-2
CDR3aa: CASSYDRSQETQYF
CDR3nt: TGTGCCAGCAGCTACGACAGGAGTCAAGAGACCCAGTACTTC

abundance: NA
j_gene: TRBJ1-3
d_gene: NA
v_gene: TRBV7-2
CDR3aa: CASSPGLYSGNTIYF
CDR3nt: TGTGCCAGCAGCCCAGGACTTTACTCTGGAAACACCATATATTTT

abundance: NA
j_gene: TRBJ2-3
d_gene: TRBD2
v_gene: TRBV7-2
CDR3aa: CASSLVASGGAPDTQYF
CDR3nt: TGTGCCAGCAGCTTAGTAGCTAGCGGGGGGGCCCCAGATACGCAGTATTTT

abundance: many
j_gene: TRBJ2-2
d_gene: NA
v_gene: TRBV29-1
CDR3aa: CSVGVRGPTGELFF
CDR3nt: TGCAGCGTTGGCGTCAGGGGCCCAACCGGGGAGCTGTTTTTT

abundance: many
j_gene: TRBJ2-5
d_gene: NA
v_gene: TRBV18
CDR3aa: CASSPLGEQETQYF
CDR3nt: TGTGCCAGCTCACCGCTCGGGGAACAAGAGACCCAGTACTTC

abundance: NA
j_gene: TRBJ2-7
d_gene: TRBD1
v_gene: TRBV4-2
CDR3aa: CASSQDPGTGKTWQYF
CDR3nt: TGTGCCAGCAGCCAGGACCCCGGGACAGGGAAGACATGGCAGTACTTC

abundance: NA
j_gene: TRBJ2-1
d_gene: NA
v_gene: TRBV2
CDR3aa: CASSEDRNSLNEQFF
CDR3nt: TGTGCCAGCAGTGAAGATCGTAACTCACTGAATGAGCAGTTCTTC

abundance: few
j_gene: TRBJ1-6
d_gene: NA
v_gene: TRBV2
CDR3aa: CASSDLGQAHSPLHF
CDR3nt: TGTGCCAGCAGTGACCTGGGACAAGCTCATTCACCCCTCCACTTT

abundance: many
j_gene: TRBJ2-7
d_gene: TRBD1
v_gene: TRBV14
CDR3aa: CASARGTGVHEQYF
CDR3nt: TGTGCCAGCGCCCGGGGCACAGGGGTCCACGAGCAGTACTTC

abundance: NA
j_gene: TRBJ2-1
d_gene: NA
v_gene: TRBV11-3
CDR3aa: CASSLGLHNEQFF
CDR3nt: TGTGCCAGCAGCTTGGGACTCCACAATGAGCAGTTCTTC

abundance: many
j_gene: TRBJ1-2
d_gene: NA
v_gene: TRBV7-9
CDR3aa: CASSADRYYGYTF
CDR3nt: TGTGCCAGCAGCGCTGACAGATACTATGGCTACACCTTC

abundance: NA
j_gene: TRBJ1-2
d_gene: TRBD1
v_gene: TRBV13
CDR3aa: CASSLSGTGRWGYGYTF
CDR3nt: TGTGCCAGCAGCCTCTCCGGGACAGGACGATGGGGATATGGCTACACCTTC

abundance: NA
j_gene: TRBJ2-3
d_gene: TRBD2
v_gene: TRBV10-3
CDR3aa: CAISDGTNTQYF
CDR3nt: TGTGCCATCAGTGACGGGACTAATACGCAGTATTTT

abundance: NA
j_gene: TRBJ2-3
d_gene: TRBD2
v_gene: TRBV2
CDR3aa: CASGRRGGTDTQYF
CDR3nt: TGTGCCAGCGGTCGGCGGGGGGGCACAGATACGCAGTATTTT

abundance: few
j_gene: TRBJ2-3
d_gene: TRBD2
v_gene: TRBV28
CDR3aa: CASSVGGAETDTQYF
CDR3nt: TGTGCCAGCAGTGTCGGGGGGGCCGAGACAGATACGCAGTATTTT

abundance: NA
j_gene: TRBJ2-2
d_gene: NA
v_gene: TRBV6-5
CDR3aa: CASRRSSSGTGELFF
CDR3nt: TGTGCCAGCAGAAGGAGTTCCTCGGGCACCGGGGAGCTGTTTTTT

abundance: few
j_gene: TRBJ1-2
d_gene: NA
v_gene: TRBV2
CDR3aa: CASSVMGLYGYTF
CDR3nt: TGTGCCAGCAGTGTGATGGGACTTTATGGCTACACCTTC

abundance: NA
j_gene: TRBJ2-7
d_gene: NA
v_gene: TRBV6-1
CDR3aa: CASSLVSYEQYF
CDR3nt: TGTGCCAGCAGTCTCGTCTCCTACGAGCAGTACTTC

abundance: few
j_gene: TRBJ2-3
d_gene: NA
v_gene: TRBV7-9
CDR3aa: CASSLAPSDTQYF
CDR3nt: TGTGCCAGCAGCTTAGCCCCCTCGGATACGCAGTATTTT

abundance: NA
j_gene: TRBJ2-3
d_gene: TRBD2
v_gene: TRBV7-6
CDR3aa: CASSPGRAGGSDTQYF
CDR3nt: TGTGCCAGCAGCCCCGGAAGAGCGGGGGGTTCAGATACGCAGTATTTT

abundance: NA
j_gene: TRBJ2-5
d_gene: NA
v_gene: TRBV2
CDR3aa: CASSEFAETQYF
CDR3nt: TGTGCCAGCAGTGAATTTGCGGAGACCCAGTACTTC

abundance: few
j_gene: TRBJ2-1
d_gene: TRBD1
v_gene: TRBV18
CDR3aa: CASSPTGQGYNEQFF
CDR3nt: TGTGCCAGCTCACCCACGGGACAGGGGTACAATGAGCAGTTCTTC

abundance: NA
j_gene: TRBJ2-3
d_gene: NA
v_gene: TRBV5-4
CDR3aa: CASSLGGHTDTQYF
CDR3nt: TGTGCCAGCAGCTTGGGGGGCCACACAGATACGCAGTATTTT

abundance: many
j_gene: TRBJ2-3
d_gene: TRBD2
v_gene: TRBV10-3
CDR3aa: CAVGTSGTDTQYF
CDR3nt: TGTGCCGTCGGGACTAGCGGCACAGATACGCAGTATTTT

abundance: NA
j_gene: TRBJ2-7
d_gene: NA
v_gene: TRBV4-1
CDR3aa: CASSQDRTVNEQYF
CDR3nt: TGCGCCAGCAGCCAAGATCGGACAGTCAACGAGCAGTACTTC

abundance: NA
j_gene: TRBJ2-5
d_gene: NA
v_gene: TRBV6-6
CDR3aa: CASSPPTPPRETQYF
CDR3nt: TGTGCCAGCAGTCCCCCGACACCCCCTCGAGAGACCCAGTACTTC

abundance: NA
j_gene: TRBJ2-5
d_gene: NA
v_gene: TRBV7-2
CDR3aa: CASSFGHSQETQYF
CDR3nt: TGTGCCAGCAGCTTCGGTCACTCGCAAGAGACCCAGTACTTC

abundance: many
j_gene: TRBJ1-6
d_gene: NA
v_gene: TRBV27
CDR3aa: CASSRESDNSPLHF
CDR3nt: TGTGCCAGCTCGAGGGAATCTGATAATTCACCCCTCCACTTT

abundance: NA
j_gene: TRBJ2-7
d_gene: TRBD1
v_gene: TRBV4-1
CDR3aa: CASSQVGRDRGHEQYF
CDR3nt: TGCGCCAGCAGCCAAGTAGGCCGGGACAGGGGCCACGAGCAGTACTTC

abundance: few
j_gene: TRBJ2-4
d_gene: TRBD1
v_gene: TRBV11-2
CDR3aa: CASSLASRGKNIQYF
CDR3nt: TGTGCCAGCAGCTTAGCCAGCAGGGGGAAAAACATTCAGTACTTC

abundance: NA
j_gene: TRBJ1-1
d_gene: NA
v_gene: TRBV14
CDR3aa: CASSPPRGPEAFF
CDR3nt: TGTGCCAGCAGCCCGCCCCGGGGTCCCGAAGCTTTCTTT

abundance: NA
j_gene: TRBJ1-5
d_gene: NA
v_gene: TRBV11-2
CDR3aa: CASSLIGARSNQPQHF
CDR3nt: TGTGCCAGCAGCTTAATTGGGGCGCGGAGCAATCAGCCCCAGCATTTT

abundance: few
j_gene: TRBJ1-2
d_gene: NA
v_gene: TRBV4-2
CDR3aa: CASSLGAWDYTF
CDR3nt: TGTGCCAGCAGCCTAGGGGCCTGGGACTACACCTTC

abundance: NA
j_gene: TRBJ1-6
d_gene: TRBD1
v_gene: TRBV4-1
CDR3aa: CASSQGRTGANSPLHF
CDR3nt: TGCGCCAGCAGCCAAGGCCGGACAGGGGCTAATTCACCCCTCCACTTT

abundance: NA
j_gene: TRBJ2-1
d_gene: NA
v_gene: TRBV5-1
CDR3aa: CASSTDMSVYNEQFF
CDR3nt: TGCGCCAGCAGTACGGACATGTCCGTCTACAATGAGCAGTTCTTC

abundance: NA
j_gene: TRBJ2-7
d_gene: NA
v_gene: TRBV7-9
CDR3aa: CASSPGGPPYEQYF
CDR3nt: TGTGCCAGCAGCCCGGGGGGCCCTCCCTACGAGCAGTACTTC

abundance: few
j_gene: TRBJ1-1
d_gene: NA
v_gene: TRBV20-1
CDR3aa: CSARVASEAFF
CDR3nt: TGCAGTGCCCGGGTTGCGAGTGAAGCTTTCTTT

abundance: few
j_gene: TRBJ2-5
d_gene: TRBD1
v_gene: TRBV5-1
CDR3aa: CASSSGTGGQTQYF
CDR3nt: TGCGCCAGCAGCTCCGGGACAGGGGGCCAGACCCAGTACTTC

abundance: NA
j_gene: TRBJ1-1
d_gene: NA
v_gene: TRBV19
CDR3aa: CASSTQDGTNTEAFF
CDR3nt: TGTGCCAGTAGTACCCAAGACGGGACTAACACTGAAGCTTTCTTT

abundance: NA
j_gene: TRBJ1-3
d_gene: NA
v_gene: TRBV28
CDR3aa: CASSPPRGSGNTIYF
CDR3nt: TGTGCCAGCAGTCCCCCCCGGGGCTCTGGAAACACCATATATTTT

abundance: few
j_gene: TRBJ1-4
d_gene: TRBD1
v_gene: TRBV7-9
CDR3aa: CASSLGDRGGEKLFF
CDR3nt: TGTGCCAGCAGCTTAGGCGACAGGGGGGGCGAAAAACTGTTTTTT

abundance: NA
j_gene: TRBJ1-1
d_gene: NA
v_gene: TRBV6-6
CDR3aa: CALTSRGGTEAFF
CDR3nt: TGTGCCCTAACATCAAGGGGAGGGACTGAAGCTTTCTTT

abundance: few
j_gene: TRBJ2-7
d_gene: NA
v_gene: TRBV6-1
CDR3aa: CASSEWGLEQYF
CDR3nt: TGTGCCAGCAGTGAATGGGGCCTCGAGCAGTACTTC

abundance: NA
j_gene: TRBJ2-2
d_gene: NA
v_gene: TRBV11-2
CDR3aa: CASSLVRERTGELFF
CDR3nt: TGTGCCAGCAGCTTAGTTCGAGAACGCACCGGGGAGCTGTTTTTT

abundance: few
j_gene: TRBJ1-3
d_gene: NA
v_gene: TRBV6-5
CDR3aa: CASSGRRDTGNTIYF
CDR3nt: TGTGCCAGCAGTGGCCGCAGGGACACTGGAAACACCATATATTTT

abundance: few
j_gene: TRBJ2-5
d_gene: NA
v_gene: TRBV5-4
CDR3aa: CASRRGASQETQYF
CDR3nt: TGTGCCAGTAGACGGGGGGCCTCCCAAGAGACCCAGTACTTC

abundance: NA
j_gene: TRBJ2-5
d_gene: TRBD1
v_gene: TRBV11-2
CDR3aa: CASSTRQGPPAETQYF
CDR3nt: TGTGCCAGCAGCACGAGACAGGGTCCCCCAGCCGAGACCCAGTACTTC

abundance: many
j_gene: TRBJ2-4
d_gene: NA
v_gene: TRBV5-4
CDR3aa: CASSLLTGTNIQYF
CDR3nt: TGTGCCAGCAGCCTACTAACAGGGACGAACATTCAGTACTTC

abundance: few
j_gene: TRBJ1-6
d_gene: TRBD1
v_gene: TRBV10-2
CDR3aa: CASKPRGFNSPLHF
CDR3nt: TGCGCCAGCAAGCCCAGGGGGTTTAACTCACCCCTCCACTTT

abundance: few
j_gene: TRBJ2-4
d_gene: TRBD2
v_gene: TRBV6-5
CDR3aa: CASSYRAAGGGNIQYF
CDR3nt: TGTGCCAGCAGTTACAGGGCTGCGGGGGGAGGAAACATTCAGTACTTC

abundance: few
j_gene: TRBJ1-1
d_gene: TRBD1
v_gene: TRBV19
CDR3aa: CASSIGGTGNTEAFF
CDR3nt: TGTGCCAGTAGTATAGGAGGGACAGGGAACACTGAAGCTTTCTTT

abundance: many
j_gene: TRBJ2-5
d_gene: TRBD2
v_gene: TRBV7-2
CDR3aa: CASSPRVAGGPETQYF
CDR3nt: TGTGCCAGCAGCCCCCGGGTAGCGGGGGGGCCGGAGACCCAGTACTTC